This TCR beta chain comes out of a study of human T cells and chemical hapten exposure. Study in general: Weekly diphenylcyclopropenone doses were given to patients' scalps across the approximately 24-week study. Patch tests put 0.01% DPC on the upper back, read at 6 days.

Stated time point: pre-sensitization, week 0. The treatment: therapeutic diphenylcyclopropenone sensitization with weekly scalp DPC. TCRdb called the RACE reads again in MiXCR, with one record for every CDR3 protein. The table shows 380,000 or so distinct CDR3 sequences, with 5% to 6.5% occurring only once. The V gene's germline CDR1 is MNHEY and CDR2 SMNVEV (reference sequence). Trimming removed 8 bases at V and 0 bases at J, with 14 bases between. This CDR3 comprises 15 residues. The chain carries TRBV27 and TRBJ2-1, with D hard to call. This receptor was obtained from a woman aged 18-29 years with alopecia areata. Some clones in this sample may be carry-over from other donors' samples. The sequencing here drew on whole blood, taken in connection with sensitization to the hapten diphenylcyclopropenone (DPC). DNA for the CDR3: TGTGCCAGCGCTAGGGCGGCGAGCTCCTACAATGAGCAGTTCTTC. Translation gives CASARAASSYNEQFF.